This TCR beta chain was profiled in a study of PD-1 blockade in mismatch repair-deficient tumors (TCRdb year 2017). About the full investigation: Between late 2013 and September 2016, the trial enrolled 86 consecutive patients with about a dozen mismatch repair-deficient cancer types, every one of whom had been previously treated and was progressing. Deep sequencing of TCR CDR3 regions was used to track tumor-associated T cell clones in peripheral blood of patients responding to PD-1 blockade.

Broad study findings and their caveats: Rapid expansion after pembrolizumab followed by contraction, generally before radiologic responses, was shown by tumor-resident clones, which were often undetectable in blood before treatment.

The time point label, read with the paper, signifies: peripheral blood before pembrolizumab. Mismatch repair deficiency was established in every enrolled patient by polymerase chain reaction or immunohistochemistry. TCR sequencing was carried out for a few patients who responded to pembrolizumab therapy. In the phase II trial, pembrolizumab PD-1 blockade was tested prospectively in advanced mismatch repair-deficient cancers, no matter which tissue of origin the cancers came from. Peripheral blood T cell samples were collected serially, before PD-1 blockade began and at several time points afterward. Blood sampling time points were reported as weeks after the first dose of pembrolizumab. Comments on this clone: Which antigen it targets is not known. No qualities accompany the bases; no much larger clone lies one base away.

From the cysteine through the phenylalanine, the CDR3 covers 17 amino acids. Only the CDR3 region is kept as DNA, spanning 51 bases read in frame from base 1. CDR1 and CDR2 are drawn from the germline V gene: SGHNT, YENEEA. V and J are truncated by 4 bases and 0 bases respectively, leaving an intervening sequence of 16 bases. The library was built by means of the immunoSEQ multiplex PCR assay. The source is immuneACCESS, and TCRdb retained only in-frame sequences with V and J called. Part of the clones is not carried over; for the studies checked, unresolved V genes explain less than half of this, and the remainder is unexplained. This sample comprises about 15,000 clones, roughly 83% of them detected only once. Around 17% of the sample is held by the ten biggest clonotypes.

This sample comprised PBMCs, obtained before pembrolizumab treatment. This receptor chain uses TRBV11-3 and TRBJ2-1; no confident D gene assignment can be made. The receptor was isolated from an adult with mismatch repair-deficient cancer. The DNA sequence reads TGTGCCAGCAGCTCAACTCGAGGAGTAAGCTCCTACAATGAGCAGTTCTTC. Its coded protein is CASSSTRGVSSYNEQFF.